These 16 T cell receptor beta chains came from one sample sequenced in a study of shared clonotypes between healthy human individuals. Data came from immunoSEQ multiplex PCR; TCRdb stores just in-frame clones and leaves some out. The data show some 2,000,000 clones, roughly 94% seen once. Sequencing input: naive CD4+ T cells sorted from blood. The subset was: CD45RA+ positively selected. The receptors were gathered from a young man in good health.

J is TRBJ2-5 and V is TRBV29-1; 8 bases are a match to TRBD2. This CDR3 region has 13 residues. CDR1 SQVTM and CDR2 ANQGSEA come from the germline V gene. Trimming removed 2 bases from V and 2 bases from J; junction bases left unmatched: 1. CDR3 coding DNA: TGCAGCGTTGAACGCGGGGGGCAAGAGACCCAGTACTTC. It specifies CSVERGGQETQYF.

V usage is TRBV7-8 and J usage is TRBJ2-2, with 12 bases fitting TRBD2. Losses at the gene ends were 1 base for V and 5 bases for J; bases not matched to a gene: 2. CDR3 size: 16 residues. The V gene's germline CDR1 is SGHVS and CDR2 FQNEAQ. The CDR3 loop reads CASSLGTSGNTGELFF. The CDR3 DNA is TGTGCCAGCAGCTTAGGGACTAGCGGGAATACCGGGGAGCTGTTTTTT.

The V and J genes are TRBV5-1 and TRBJ1-2, with unresolved D. The CDR3 has 13 residues. Trimming shortened V by 4 bases and J by 0 bases, and 7 bases separated the two germline ends. Germline V gives CDR1 SGHRS, CDR2 YFSETQ. The CDR3 DNA is TGCGCCAGCAGCCGATTAGCTAACTATGGCTACACCTTC. As protein: CASSRLANYGYTF. Complete variable domain (other parts from reference TRBV5-1 and TRBJ1-2): KAGVTQTPRYLIKTRGQQVTLSCSPISGHRSVSWYQQTPGQGLQFLFEYFSETQRNKGNFPGRFSGRQFSNSRSEMNVSTLELGDSALYLCASSRLANYGYTFGSGTRLTVV.

The chain joins TRBV9 to TRBJ2-5, with TRBD2 identical over 7 bases. In germline, CDR1 is SGDLS, CDR2 YYNGEE. The trim removed 0 bases at V and 2 bases at J, leaving 1 base unmatched. This CDR3 is 14 amino acids long. In DNA form, the CDR3 reads TGTGCCAGCAGCGTAGACGGGGGGCAAGAGACCCAGTACTTC. Protein product: CASSVDGGQETQYF.

V usage is TRBV4-1 and J usage is TRBJ2-1; no definite D call. The CDR3 contains 16 residues. V was cut by 1 base and J by 0 bases, with 10 bases left in between. The germline CDR1 and CDR2 sequences are MGHRA and YSYEKL. CDR3 sequence: CASSQVDLLSYNEQFF. The CDR3 DNA follows: TGCGCCAGCAGCCAAGTGGACCTTCTCTCCTACAATGAGCAGTTCTTC.

The chain links TRBV2 to TRBJ1-6; D remains unclear. From germline, CDR1 is SNHLY and CDR2 FYNNEI. Trimming cost V 2 bases and J 0 bases, with 11 bases left between them. The CDR3 loop spans 17 amino acids. The CDR3 sequence is CASSELRGPSYNSPLHF. The CDR3 coding sequence is TGTGCCAGCAGTGAACTCCGCGGCCCCTCCTATAATTCACCCCTCCACTTT.

This chain uses TRBV10-3 with TRBJ1-3; TRBD1 matches 8 bases. The germline gives CDR1 ENHRY, CDR2 SYGVKD. This CDR3 has 15 amino acids. Losses at the gene ends were 7 bases for V and 1 base for J; bases not matched to a gene: 6. CDR3 residues: CAITQTGASGNTIYF. As DNA, the CDR3 is TGTGCCATCACTCAGACAGGGGCGTCTGGAAACACCATATATTTT.

Details on this clone: Other DNA sequences within the sample encode an identical CDR3. The chain combines TRBV2 with TRBJ1-1, with unresolved D. Germline CDR1 SNHLY, CDR2 FYNNEI. This CDR3 is 13 amino acids long. The V and J ends lost 3 bases and 5 bases respectively, with 10 bases between them. CDR3 residues: CASSEAGGTEAFF. In nucleotides, the CDR3 is TGTGCCAGCAGTGAGGCCGGTGGGACTGAAGCTTTCTTT. Based on the CDR3 plus reference TRBV2 and TRBJ1-1, the full variable domain is EPEVTQTPSHQVTQMGQEVILRCVPISNHLYFYWYRQILGQKVEFLVSFYNNEISEKSEIFDDQFSVERPDGSNFTLKIRSTKLEDSAMYFCASSEAGGTEAFFGQGTRLTVV.

The J gene is TRBJ2-7, the V gene TRBV28; D not certain. CDR1 and CDR2 from the germline V gene are MDHEN and SYDVKM. V shed 4 bases and J shed 4 bases, with 17 bases lying between them. The CDR3 is 15 residues long. CDR3 residues: CASSSPGRKPYEQYF. The CDR3 region has the DNA TGTGCCAGCAGTTCCCCTGGACGGAAACCTTACGAGCAGTACTTC.

V is TRBV5-6 and J is TRBJ2-3; D is ambiguous. Germline V gene lookup returns CDR1 SGHDT and CDR2 YYEEEE. Trimming removed 4 bases from V and 2 bases from J, with 14 bases in between. The CDR3 extends over 15 amino acids. CDR3 amino acids: CASSRSLSTTDTQYF. In nucleotides, the CDR3 is TGTGCCAGCAGCCGATCTCTTTCTACCACAGATACGCAGTATTTT.

There are a few counts of this clone. The V call is TRBV4-1, the J call TRBJ1-1, with unresolved D. Germline-derived CDR1 and CDR2 are MGHRA and YSYEKL. The CDR3 is 14 residues long. Trimming left V 1 base short and J 3 bases short, with 9 bases between. The CDR3, as DNA: TGCGCCAGCAGCCAAGTTTTCGATGACACTGAAGCTTTCTTT. Its translation is CASSQVFDDTEAFF.

V and J are TRBV4-1 and TRBJ2-1, with 8 bases that match TRBD1. Germline CDR1 and CDR2: MGHRA and YSYEKL. The V and J ends lost 1 base and 5 bases, in that order; junction bases with no gene match: 1. There are 14 residues in the CDR3. CDR3 loop: CASSQVTGDNEQFF. CDR3 in DNA: TGCGCCAGCAGCCAAGTGACAGGGGACAATGAGCAGTTCTTC.

The chain couples TRBV10-2 to TRBJ2-1; D not resolved. The germline gives CDR1 WSHSY, CDR2 SAAADI. V lost 5 bases to trimming and J lost 1 base, with 6 bases between them. The CDR3 is made up of 13 amino acids. The CDR3 here is CASSRLSYNEQFF. Written as DNA, the CDR3 is TGCGCCAGCAGTAGGCTATCCTACAATGAGCAGTTCTTC.

The CDR3 bases are TGTGCCAGCAGCGTAGATATCCCAGAATCGCAGTATTTT. This sequence encodes CASSVDIPESQYF. J is TRBJ2-3 and V is TRBV9, with D unresolved. The V gene's germline CDR1 is SGDLS and CDR2 YYNGEE. This CDR3 has 13 amino acids. Between the trimmed V and J ends, which lost 0 bases and 10 bases, there was a span of 12 bases. Full variable domain (missing parts from reference TRBV9 and TRBJ2-3): DSGVTQTPKHLITATGQRVTLRCSPRSGDLSVYWYQQSLDQGLQFLIQYYNGEERAKGNILERFSAQQFPDLHSELNLSSLELGDSALYFCASSVDIPESQYFGPGTRLTVL.

This rearrangement joins TRBV2 to TRBJ1-5; possible D gene TRBD1, 5 bases. The CDR3 has 15 amino acids. V lost 4 bases, J lost 5 bases, and 15 bases lay in between. CDR1 is SNHLY and CDR2 is FYNNEI in the germline V gene. CDR3 residues: CASSGSGRADQPQHF. CDR3 nucleotide sequence: TGTGCCAGCAGTGGGTCTGGCAGGGCAGATCAGCCCCAGCATTTT.

The chain combines TRBV4-1 with TRBJ2-3; D not certain. Between the trimmed V and J ends, which lost 0 bases and 0 bases, there was a span of 13 bases. The CDR3 extends over 17 amino acids. Germline V gene data show CDR1 as MGHRA and CDR2 as YSYEKL. CDR3 loop: CASSQEFLKTSTDTQYF. DNA of the CDR3: TGCGCCAGCAGCCAAGAGTTCTTAAAGACTAGCACAGATACGCAGTATTTT.